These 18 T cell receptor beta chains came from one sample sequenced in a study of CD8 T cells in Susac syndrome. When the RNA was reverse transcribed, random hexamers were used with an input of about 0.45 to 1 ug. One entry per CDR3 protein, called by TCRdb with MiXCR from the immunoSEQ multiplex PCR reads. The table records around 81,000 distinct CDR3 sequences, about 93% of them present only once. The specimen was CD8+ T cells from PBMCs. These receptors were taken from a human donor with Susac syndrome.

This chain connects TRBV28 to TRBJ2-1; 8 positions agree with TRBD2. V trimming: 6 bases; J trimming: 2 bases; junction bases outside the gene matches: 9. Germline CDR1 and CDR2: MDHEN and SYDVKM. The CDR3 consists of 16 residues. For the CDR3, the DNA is TGTGCCAGCAGCCGTAGCGCGGGAGGAGCCTACAATGAGCAGTTCTTC. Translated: CASSRSAGGAYNEQFF.

CDR3 nucleotides: TGTGCCAGCAGCTTACCCCGGGACAGGGGGGACTACAATGAGCAGTTCTTC. This gives the protein CASSLPRDRGDYNEQFF. This chain connects TRBV5-4 to TRBJ2-1, with 11 bases fitting TRBD1. V trimming: 2 bases; J trimming: 3 bases; junction bases outside the gene matches: 7. CDR3 length equals 17 residues. Germline CDR1 SGHNT, CDR2 YYREEE (reference sequence).

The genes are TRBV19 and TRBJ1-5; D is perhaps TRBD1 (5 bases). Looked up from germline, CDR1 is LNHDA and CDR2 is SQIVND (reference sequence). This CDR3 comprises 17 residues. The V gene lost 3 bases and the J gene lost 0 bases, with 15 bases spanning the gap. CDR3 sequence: CASSITRGLYSNQPQHF. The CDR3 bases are TGTGCCAGTAGTATTACAAGGGGACTATATAGCAATCAGCCCCAGCATTTT. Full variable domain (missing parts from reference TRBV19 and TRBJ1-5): DGGITQSPKYLFRKEGQNVTLSCEQNLNHDAMYWYRQDPGQGLRLIYYSQIVNDFQKGDIAEGYSVSREKKESFPLTVTSAQKNPTAFYLCASSITRGLYSNQPQHFGDGTRLSIL.

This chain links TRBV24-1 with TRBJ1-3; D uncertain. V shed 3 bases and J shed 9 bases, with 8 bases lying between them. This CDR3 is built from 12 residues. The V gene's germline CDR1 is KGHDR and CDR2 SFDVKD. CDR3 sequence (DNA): TGTGCCACCAGTGATCCTGGCGGCACCATATATTTT. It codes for CATSDPGGTIYF.

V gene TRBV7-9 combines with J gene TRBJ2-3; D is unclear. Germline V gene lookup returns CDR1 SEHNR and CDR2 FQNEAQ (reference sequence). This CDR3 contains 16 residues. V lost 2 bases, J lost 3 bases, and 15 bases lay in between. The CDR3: CASSLISTEGTDTQYF. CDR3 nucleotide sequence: TGTGCCAGCAGCTTAATATCGACCGAAGGTACAGATACGCAGTATTTT.

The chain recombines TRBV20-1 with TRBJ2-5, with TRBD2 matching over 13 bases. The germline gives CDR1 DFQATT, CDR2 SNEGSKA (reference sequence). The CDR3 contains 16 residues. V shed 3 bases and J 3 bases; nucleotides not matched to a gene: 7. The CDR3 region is CSARGTSGEMEETQYF. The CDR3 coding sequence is TGCAGTGCTAGGGGGACTAGCGGGGAAATGGAAGAGACCCAGTACTTC.

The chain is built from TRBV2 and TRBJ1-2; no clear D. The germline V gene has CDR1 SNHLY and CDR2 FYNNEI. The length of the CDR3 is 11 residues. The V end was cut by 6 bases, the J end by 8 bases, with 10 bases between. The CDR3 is CASRGYVGYTF. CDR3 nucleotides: TGTGCCAGCAGGGGATATGTAGGCTACACCTTC.

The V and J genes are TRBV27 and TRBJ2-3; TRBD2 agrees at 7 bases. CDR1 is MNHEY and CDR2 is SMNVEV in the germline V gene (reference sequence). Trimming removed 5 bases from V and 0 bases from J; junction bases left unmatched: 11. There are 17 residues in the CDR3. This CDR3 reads CASSTLTASGSTDTQYF. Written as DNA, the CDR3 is TGTGCCAGCAGTACCCTAACGGCTAGCGGTAGCACAGATACGCAGTATTTT.

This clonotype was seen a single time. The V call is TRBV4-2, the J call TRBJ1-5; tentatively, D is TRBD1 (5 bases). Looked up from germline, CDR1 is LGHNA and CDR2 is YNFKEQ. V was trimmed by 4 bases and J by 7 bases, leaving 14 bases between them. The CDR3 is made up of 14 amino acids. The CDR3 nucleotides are TGTGCCAGCAGCCTTCGGGGGAGGGAACAGCCCCAGCATTTT. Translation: CASSLRGREQPQHF.

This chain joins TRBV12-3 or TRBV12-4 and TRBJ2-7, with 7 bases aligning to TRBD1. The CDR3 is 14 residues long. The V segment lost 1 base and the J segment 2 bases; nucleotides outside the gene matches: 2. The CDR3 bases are TGTGCCAGCAGTTTAGTCGGGACAGCCTACGAGCAGTACTTC. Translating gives CASSLVGTAYEQYF.

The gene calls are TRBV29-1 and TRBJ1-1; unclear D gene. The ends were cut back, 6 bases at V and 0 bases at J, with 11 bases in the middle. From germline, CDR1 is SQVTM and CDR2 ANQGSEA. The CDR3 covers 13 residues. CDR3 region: CSVLILMNTEAFF. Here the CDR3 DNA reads TGCAGCGTCCTGATTCTTATGAACACTGAAGCTTTCTTT.

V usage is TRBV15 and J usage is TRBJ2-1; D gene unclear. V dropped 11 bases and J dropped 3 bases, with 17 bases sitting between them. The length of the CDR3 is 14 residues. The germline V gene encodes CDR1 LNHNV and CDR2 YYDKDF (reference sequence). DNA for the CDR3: TGTGCCTCTGGTCGGCGGCTAGACTACAATGAGCAGTTCTTC. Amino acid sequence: CASGRRLDYNEQFF.

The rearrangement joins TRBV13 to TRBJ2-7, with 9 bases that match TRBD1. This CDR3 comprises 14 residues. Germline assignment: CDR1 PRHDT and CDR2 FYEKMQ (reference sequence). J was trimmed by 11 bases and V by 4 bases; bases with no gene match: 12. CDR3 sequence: CASSSTGQGIDKYF. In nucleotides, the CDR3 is TGTGCCAGCAGCTCGACGGGACAGGGAATAGACAAGTACTTC.

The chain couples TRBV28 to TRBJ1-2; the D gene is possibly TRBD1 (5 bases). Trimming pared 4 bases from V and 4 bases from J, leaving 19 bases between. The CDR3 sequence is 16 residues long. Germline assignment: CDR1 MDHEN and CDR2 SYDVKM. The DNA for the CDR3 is TGTGCCAGCAGTTCTTCCCTTTTAACAGGCCCCTATGGCTACACCTTC. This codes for CASSSSLLTGPYGYTF.

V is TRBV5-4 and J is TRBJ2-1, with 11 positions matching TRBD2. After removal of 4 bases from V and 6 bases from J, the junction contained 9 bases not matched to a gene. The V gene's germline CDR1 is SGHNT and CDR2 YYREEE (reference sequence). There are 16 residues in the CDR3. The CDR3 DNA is TGTGCCAGCAGCGATTGGCGGCTAGCGGGGGGCAATGAGCAGTTCTTC. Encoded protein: CASSDWRLAGGNEQFF.

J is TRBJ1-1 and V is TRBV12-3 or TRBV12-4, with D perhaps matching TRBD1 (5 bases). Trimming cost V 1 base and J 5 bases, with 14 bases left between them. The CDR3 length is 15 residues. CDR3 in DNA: TGTGCCAGCAGTTTAGAAGGAGGGGAAGTGACTGAAGCTTTCTTT. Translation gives CASSLEGGEVTEAFF.

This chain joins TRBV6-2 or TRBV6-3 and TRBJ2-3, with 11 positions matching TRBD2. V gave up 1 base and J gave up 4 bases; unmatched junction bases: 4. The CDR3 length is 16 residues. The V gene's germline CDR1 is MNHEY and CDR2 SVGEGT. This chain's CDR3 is CASSYFSGRAADTQYF. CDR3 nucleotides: TGTGCCAGCAGTTACTTTAGCGGGAGGGCCGCAGATACGCAGTATTTT.

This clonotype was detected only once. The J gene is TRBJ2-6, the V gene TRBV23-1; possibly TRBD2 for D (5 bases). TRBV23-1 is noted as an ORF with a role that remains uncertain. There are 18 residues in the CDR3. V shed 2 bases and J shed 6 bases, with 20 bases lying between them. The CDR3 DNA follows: TGCGCCAGCAGTCAAGAGGGAGTTGGGCTCTGGGAGGCCAACGTCCTGACTTTC. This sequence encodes CASSQEGVGLWEANVLTF.